This passage covers 14 T cell receptor beta chains from one sample sequenced in a study of cytomegalovirus exposure and HLA in healthy donors. 60 Vbeta and 13 Jbeta primers were used in PCR. Assay: immunoSEQ multiplex PCR; the TCRdb copy retains only in-frame clones and omits some. The sample records 90,000 to 130,000 clones, roughly 80% being singletons. What was sequenced was PBMCs. The receptors here all came from a man aged 25 to 45 in good health and CMV-seropositive.

The genes are TRBV4-2 and TRBJ2-5, with a weak D call TRBD2 (5 bases). CDR3 length: 15 residues. Per the germline V gene, CDR1 is LGHNA and CDR2 is YNFKEQ. V gave up 0 bases and J gave up 1 base, with 9 bases separating them. The CDR3 coding sequence is TGTGCCAGCAGCCAAGATCAAGCGGTCCAAGAGACCCAGTACTTC. This sequence encodes CASSQDQAVQETQYF.

The chain employs TRBV18 and TRBJ2-3; D possibly corresponds to TRBD2 (6 bases). The CDR3 contains 14 residues. CDR1 KGHSH and CDR2 LQKENI come from the germline V gene. Trimming left V 1 base short and J 6 bases short, with 11 bases between. Written as DNA, the CDR3 is TGTGCCAGCTCACCACAGTCCAGCGGGGATACGCAGTATTTT. Translation: CASSPQSSGDTQYF.

The rearrangement uses TRBV10-2 and TRBJ1-6; unclear D gene. Trimming cost V 0 bases and J 8 bases, with 11 bases left between them. CDR1 is WSHSY and CDR2 is SAAADI in the germline V gene. The CDR3 is 15 residues long. The CDR3 bases are TGCGCCAGCAGTGAGTCGAGGGCCTTGGATTCACCCCTCCACTTT. Translated, it gives CASSESRALDSPLHF.

This chain connects TRBV5-1 to TRBJ2-6; 8 bases are a match to TRBD2. CDR1 is SGHRS and CDR2 is YFSETQ in the germline V gene. The J segment lost 1 base and the V segment lost 3 bases, leaving 12 bases of the junction unmatched. The CDR3 sequence is 19 residues long. CDR3 coding DNA: TGCGCCAGCAGCTCGGGGGTAGCGGGATACGTATCTGGGGCCAACGTCCTGACTTTC. This gives the protein CASSSGVAGYVSGANVLTF. Complete variable domain (other parts from reference TRBV5-1 and TRBJ2-6): KAGVTQTPRYLIKTRGQQVTLSCSPISGHRSVSWYQQTPGQGLQFLFEYFSETQRNKGNFPGRFSGRQFSNSRSEMNVSTLELGDSALYLCASSSGVAGYVSGANVLTFGAGSRLTVL.

This clone came up a few times. This chain's CDR3 is CASNSRSGDRTDTQYF. The CDR3 nucleotides read TGTGCCAGCAATTCCCGAAGCGGGGATAGGACAGATACGCAGTATTTT. The chain recombines TRBV2 with TRBJ2-3; 7 nucleotides agree with TRBD2. Trimming at V came to 7 bases and at J to 3 bases, leaving 13 bases not matched to a gene. Germline lookup yields CDR1 SNHLY and CDR2 FYNNEI. CDR3 length: 16 residues. The whole variable domain, remainder taken from reference TRBV2 and TRBJ2-3, is EPEVTQTPSHQVTQMGQEVILRCVPISNHLYFYWYRQILGQKVEFLVSFYNNEISEKSEIFDDQFSVERPDGSNFTLKIRSTKLEDSAMYFCASNSRSGDRTDTQYFGPGTRLTVL.

This sequence joins TRBV5-1 and TRBJ2-7, with 9 bases identical to TRBD1. CDR1 SGHRS and CDR2 YFSETQ come from the germline V gene. J lost 4 bases, V lost 8 bases, and 13 bases had no gene match. This CDR3 is 15 amino acids long. Here the CDR3 reads CASNNPGQGIYEQYF. CDR3 DNA: TGCGCCAGTAACAACCCAGGACAGGGGATATACGAGCAGTACTTC.

There are a few counts of this clone. A junction boundary mismatches the germline segment, possibly from a read error. The chain uses TRBV6-1 and TRBJ2-3; 10 bases line up with TRBD2. Germline values: CDR1 MNHNS, CDR2 SASEGT. The CDR3 loop spans 16 amino acids. CDR3: CASSQAGGKYTDTQYF. In DNA, the CDR3 is TGTGCCAGCAGTCAAGCGGGAGGGAAATACACAGATACGCAGTATTTT.

This clone appeared once. This chain joins TRBV28 and TRBJ1-2, with D perhaps TRBD1 (6 bases). The germline CDR1 and CDR2 sequences are MDHEN and SYDVKM. Deletions cut 7 bases from V and 8 bases from J, with 17 bases between. This CDR3 is 13 amino acids long. CDR3 sequence: CASNQGGGRGYTF. Here the CDR3 DNA reads TGTGCCAGCAATCAAGGGGGGGGGCGAGGCTACACCTTC.

The chain uses TRBV10-3 and TRBJ2-3, with 8 bases matching TRBD2. Germline V CDR1 and CDR2: ENHRY, SYGVKD. Unmatched junction bases numbered 7, after V lost 0 bases and J lost 2 bases. The CDR3 is 17 amino acids. CDR3 DNA sequence: TGTGCCATCAGTGAGTCGACGGGTAGCGGGATCACAGATACGCAGTATTTT. It translates to CAISESTGSGITDTQYF.

The J gene is TRBJ2-1, the V gene TRBV7-8; 11 nucleotides align to TRBD2. Unmatched junction bases numbered 7, after V lost 6 bases and J lost 6 bases. The CDR3 has 15 residues. Germline V gene sequence: CDR1 SGHVS, CDR2 FQNEAQ. The CDR3 protein is CASSRSGGAFNEQFF. In DNA form, the CDR3 reads TGTGCCAGCAGTCGTAGCGGGGGGGCCTTCAATGAGCAGTTCTTC.

The DNA of the CDR3 is TGTGCCATCAGTCCGGGACTTCTAAACACCATATATTTT. Amino acid sequence: CAISPGLLNTIYF. The V call is TRBV10-3, the J call TRBJ1-3, with D perhaps TRBD1 (5 bases). The V gene's germline CDR1 is ENHRY and CDR2 SYGVKD. Deletions cut 5 bases from V and 6 bases from J, with 11 bases between. The CDR3 is 13 residues long.

The chain employs TRBV19 and TRBJ1-1, with D possibly being TRBD1 (6 bases). The V and J ends lost 2 bases and 3 bases respectively, with 16 bases between them. The CDR3 is made up of 16 amino acids. The V gene's germline CDR1 is LNHDA and CDR2 SQIVND (reference sequence). Here the CDR3 DNA reads TGTGCCAGTAGTATAAGACAGGTAGGAGCATACACTGAAGCTTTCTTT. It codes for CASSIRQVGAYTEAFF.

The chain links TRBV15 to TRBJ1-4; D gene ambiguous. This CDR3 spans 13 amino acids. Germline-derived CDR1 and CDR2 are LNHNV and YYDKDF (reference sequence). V was cut by 1 base and J by 8 bases, with 8 bases left in between. CDR3 coding DNA: TGTGCCACCAGCAGAGTCGGGAAGGAAAAACTGTTTTTT. It codes for CATSRVGKEKLFF.

The chain employs TRBV30 and TRBJ2-5; D not resolved. The germline V gene has CDR1 GTSNPN and CDR2 SVGIG (reference sequence). The CDR3 totals 13 residues. V lost 0 bases and J 5 bases, leaving 10 bases between the germline ends. DNA of the CDR3: TGTGCCTGGAGTGTACAAGCGATGGAGACCCAGTACTTC. Its protein product is CAWSVQAMETQYF.